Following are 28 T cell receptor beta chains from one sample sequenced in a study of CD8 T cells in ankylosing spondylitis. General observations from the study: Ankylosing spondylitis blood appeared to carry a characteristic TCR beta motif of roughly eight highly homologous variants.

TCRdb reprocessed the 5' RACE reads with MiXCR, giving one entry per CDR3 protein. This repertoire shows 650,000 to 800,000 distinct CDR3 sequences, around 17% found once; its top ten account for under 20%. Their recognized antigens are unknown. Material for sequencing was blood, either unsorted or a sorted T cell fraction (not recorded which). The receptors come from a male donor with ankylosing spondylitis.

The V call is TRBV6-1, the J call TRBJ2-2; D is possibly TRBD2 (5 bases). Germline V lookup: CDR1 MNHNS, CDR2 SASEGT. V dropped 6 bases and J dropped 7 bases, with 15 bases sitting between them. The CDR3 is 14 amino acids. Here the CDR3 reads CASRILGRVGELFF. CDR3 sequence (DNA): TGTGCCAGCAGAATACTAGGTCGGGTCGGGGAGCTGTTTTTT.

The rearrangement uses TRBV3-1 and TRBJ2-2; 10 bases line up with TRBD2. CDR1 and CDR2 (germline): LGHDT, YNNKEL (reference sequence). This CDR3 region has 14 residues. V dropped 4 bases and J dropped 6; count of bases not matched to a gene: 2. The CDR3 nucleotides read TGTGCCAGCAGCCCTCTAGCGGGAGCCGGGGAGCTGTTTTTT. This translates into CASSPLAGAGELFF.

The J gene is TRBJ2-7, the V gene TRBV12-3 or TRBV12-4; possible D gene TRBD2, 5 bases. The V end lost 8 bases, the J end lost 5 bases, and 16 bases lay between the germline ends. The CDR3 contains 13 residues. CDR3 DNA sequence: TGTGCCAGCTCACAGCTCCACGGGGACGAGCAGTACTTC. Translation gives CASSQLHGDEQYF.

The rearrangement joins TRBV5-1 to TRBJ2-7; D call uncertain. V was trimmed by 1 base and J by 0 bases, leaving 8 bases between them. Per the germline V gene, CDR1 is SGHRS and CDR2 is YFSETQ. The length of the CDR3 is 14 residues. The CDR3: CASSLRYSSYEQYF. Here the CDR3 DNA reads TGCGCCAGCAGCTTGAGGTACAGCTCCTACGAGCAGTACTTC. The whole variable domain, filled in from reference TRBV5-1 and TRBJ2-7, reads KAGVTQTPRYLIKTRGQQVTLSCSPISGHRSVSWYQQTPGQGLQFLFEYFSETQRNKGNFPGRFSGRQFSNSRSEMNVSTLELGDSALYLCASSLRYSSYEQYFGPGTRLTVT.

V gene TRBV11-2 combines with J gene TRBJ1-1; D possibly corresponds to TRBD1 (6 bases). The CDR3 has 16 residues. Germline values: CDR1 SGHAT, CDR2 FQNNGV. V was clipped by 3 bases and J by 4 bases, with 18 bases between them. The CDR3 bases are TGTGCCAGCAGCTTTCTCGGGGGCATTGAGTTCACTGAAGCTTTCTTT. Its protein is CASSFLGGIEFTEAFF.

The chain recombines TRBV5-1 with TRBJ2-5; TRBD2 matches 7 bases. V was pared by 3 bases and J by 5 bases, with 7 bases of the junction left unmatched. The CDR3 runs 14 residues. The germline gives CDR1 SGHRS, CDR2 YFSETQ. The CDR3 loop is CASSWDYPRETQYF. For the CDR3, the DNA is TGCGCCAGCAGCTGGGACTACCCCAGGGAGACCCAGTACTTC. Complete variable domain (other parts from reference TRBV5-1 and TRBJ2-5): KAGVTQTPRYLIKTRGQQVTLSCSPISGHRSVSWYQQTPGQGLQFLFEYFSETQRNKGNFPGRFSGRQFSNSRSEMNVSTLELGDSALYLCASSWDYPRETQYFGPGTRLLVL.

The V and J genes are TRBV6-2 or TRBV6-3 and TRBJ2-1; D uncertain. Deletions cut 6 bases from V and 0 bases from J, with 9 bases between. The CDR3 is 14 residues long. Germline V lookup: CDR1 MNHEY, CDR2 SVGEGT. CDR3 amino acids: CASRQMSSYNEQFF. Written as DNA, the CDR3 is TGTGCCAGCAGGCAGATGAGCTCCTACAATGAGCAGTTCTTC.

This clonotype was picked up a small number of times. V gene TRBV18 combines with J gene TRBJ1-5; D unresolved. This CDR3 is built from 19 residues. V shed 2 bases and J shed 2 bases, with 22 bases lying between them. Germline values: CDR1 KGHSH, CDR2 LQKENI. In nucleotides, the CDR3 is TGTGCCAGCTCACCATCGGATCTTAGGTTGGGCGGGGGCAATCAGCCCCAGCATTTT. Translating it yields CASSPSDLRLGGGNQPQHF.

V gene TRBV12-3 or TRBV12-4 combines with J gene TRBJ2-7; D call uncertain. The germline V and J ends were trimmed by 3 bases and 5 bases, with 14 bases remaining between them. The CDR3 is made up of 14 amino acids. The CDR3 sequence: CASSLERENNEQYF. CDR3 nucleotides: TGTGCCAGCAGTTTGGAAAGGGAAAATAACGAGCAGTACTTC.

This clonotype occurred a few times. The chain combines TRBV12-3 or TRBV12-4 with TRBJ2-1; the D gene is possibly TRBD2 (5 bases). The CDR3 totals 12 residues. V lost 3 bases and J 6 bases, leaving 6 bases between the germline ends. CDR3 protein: CASSFEGNEQFF. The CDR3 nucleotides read TGTGCCAGCAGTTTTGAGGGCAATGAGCAGTTCTTC.

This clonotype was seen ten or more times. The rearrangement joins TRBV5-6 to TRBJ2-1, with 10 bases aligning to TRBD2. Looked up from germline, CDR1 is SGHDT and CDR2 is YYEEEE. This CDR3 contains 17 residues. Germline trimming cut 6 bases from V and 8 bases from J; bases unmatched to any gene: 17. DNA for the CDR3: TGTGCCAGCACCAATTGGGGACTAGCGTTTTACAGGGATGAGCAGTTCTTC. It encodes CASTNWGLAFYRDEQFF.

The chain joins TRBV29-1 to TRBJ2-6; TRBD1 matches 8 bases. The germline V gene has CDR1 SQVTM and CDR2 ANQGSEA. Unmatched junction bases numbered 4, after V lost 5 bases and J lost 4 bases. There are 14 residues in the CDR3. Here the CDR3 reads CSVLTGAGANVLTF. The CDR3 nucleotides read TGCAGCGTTTTGACAGGGGCCGGGGCCAACGTCCTGACTTTC.

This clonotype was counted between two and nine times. CDR3 in amino acids: CASSGDRAETQYF. CDR3 DNA sequence: TGTGCCAGCAGCGGGGACAGGGCGGAGACCCAGTACTTC. V usage is TRBV2 and J usage is TRBJ2-5, with 9 bases lining up with TRBD1. This CDR3 comprises 13 residues. Germline CDR1 reads SNHLY; CDR2 reads FYNNEI. J gave up 5 bases and V 6 bases, and 4 bases lay outside the gene matches. Drawing the rest from reference TRBV2 and TRBJ2-5, the complete variable domain is EPEVTQTPSHQVTQMGQEVILRCVPISNHLYFYWYRQILGQKVEFLVSFYNNEISEKSEIFDDQFSVERPDGSNFTLKIRSTKLEDSAMYFCASSGDRAETQYFGPGTRLLVL.

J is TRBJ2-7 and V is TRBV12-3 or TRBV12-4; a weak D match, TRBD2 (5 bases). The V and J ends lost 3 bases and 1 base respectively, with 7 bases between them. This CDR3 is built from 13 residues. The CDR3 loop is CASSFGNSYEQYF. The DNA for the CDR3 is TGTGCCAGCAGTTTCGGGAATTCCTACGAGCAGTACTTC.

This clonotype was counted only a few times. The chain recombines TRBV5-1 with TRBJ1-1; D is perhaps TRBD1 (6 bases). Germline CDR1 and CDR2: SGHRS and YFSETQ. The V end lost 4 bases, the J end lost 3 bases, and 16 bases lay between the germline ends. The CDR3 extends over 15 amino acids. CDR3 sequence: CASSRGLNEYTEAFF. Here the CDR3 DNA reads TGCGCCAGCAGCCGGGGGCTAAACGAGTACACTGAAGCTTTCTTT.

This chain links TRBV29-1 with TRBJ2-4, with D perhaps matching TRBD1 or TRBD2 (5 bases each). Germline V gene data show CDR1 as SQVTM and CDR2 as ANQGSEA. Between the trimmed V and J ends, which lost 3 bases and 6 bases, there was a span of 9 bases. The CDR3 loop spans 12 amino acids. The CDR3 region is CSVESGTNIQYF. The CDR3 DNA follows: TGCAGCGTTGAGTCAGGGACAAACATTCAGTACTTC.

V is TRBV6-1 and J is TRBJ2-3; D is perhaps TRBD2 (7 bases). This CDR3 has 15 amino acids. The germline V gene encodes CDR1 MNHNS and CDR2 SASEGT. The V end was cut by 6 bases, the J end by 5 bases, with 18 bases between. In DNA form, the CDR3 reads TGTGCCAGCAGAACTCCGGGGGGCGGGGGAGATACGCAGTATTTT. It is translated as CASRTPGGGGDTQYF.

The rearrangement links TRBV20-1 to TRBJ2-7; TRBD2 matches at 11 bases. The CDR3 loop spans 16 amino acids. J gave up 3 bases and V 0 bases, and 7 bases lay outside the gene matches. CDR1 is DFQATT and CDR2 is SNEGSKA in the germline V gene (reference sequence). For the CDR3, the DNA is TGCAGTGCTAGAGATCCGTCGGGGACTAGCGGCTACGAGCAGTACTTC. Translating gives CSARDPSGTSGYEQYF.

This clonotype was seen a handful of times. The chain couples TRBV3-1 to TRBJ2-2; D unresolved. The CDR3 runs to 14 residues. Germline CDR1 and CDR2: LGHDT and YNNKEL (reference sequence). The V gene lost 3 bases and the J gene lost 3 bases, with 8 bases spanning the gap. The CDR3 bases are TGTGCCAGCAGCCAGAAGGTTCACACCGGGGAGCTGTTTTTT. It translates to CASSQKVHTGELFF.

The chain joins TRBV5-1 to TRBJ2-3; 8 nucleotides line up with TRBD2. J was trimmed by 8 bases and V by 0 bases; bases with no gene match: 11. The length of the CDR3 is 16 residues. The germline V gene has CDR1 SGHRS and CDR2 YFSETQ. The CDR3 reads CASSLVLAGLNVTQYF. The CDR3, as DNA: TGCGCCAGCAGCTTGGTGTTAGCGGGATTGAACGTTACGCAGTATTTT. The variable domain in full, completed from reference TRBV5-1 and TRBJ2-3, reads KAGVTQTPRYLIKTRGQQVTLSCSPISGHRSVSWYQQTPGQGLQFLFEYFSETQRNKGNFPGRFSGRQFSNSRSEMNVSTLELGDSALYLCASSLVLAGLNVTQYFGPGTRLTVL.

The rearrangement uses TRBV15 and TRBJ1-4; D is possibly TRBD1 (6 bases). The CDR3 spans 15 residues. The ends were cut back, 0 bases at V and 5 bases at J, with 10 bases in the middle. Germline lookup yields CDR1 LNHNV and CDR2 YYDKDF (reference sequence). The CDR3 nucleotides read TGTGCCACCAGCAGAGAAGGGGGAAAAAATGAAAAACTGTTTTTT. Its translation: CATSREGGKNEKLFF.

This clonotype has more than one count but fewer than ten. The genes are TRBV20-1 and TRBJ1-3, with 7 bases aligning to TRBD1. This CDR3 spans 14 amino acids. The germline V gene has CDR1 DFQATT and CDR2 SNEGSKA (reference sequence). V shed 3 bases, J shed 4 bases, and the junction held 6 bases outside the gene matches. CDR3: CSASAGQAGNTIYF. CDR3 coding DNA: TGCAGTGCTAGTGCTGGACAGGCAGGAAACACCATATATTTT.

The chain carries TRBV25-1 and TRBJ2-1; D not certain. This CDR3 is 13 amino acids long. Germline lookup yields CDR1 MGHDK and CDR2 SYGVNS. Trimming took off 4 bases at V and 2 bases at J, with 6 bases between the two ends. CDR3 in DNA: TGTGCCAGCAGTGCCCAGGCCTACAATGAGCAGTTCTTC. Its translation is CASSAQAYNEQFF.

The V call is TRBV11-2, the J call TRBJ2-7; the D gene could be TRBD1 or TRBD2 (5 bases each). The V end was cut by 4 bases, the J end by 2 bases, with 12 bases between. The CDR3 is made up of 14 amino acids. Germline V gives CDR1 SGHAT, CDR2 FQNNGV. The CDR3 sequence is CASSWDGNPYEQYF. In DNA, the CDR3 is TGTGCCAGCAGCTGGGACGGGAATCCCTACGAGCAGTACTTC.

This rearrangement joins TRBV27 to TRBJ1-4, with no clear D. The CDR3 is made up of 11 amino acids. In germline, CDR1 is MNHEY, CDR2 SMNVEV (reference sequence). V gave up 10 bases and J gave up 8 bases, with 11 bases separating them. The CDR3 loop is CANPRGEKLFF. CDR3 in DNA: TGTGCCAACCCCCGTGGGGAAAAACTGTTTTTT.

This CDR3 reads CAWSVTEGQPQHF. In DNA, the CDR3 is TGTGCCTGGAGTGTGACGGAAGGGCAGCCCCAGCATTTT. The J gene is TRBJ1-5, the V gene TRBV30; D is unresolved. V lost 0 bases to trimming and J lost 7 bases, with 10 bases between them. This CDR3 is built from 13 residues. Germline loops: CDR1 GTSNPN, CDR2 SVGIG (reference sequence).

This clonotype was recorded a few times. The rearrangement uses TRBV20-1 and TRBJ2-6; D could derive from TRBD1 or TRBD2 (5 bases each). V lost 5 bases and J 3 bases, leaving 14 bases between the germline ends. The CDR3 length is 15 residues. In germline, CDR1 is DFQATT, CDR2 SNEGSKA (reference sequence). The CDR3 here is CSAWGPIRGANVLTF. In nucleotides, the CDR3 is TGCAGTGCTTGGGGACCTATACGTGGGGCCAACGTCCTGACTTTC.

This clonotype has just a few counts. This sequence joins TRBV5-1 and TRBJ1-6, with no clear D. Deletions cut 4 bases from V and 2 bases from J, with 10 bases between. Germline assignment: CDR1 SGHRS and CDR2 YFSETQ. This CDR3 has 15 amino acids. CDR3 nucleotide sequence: TGCGCCAGCAGCCATGACCCTACCTATAATTCACCCCTCCACTTT. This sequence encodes CASSHDPTYNSPLHF. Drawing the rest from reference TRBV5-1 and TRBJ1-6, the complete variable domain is KAGVTQTPRYLIKTRGQQVTLSCSPISGHRSVSWYQQTPGQGLQFLFEYFSETQRNKGNFPGRFSGRQFSNSRSEMNVSTLELGDSALYLCASSHDPTYNSPLHFGNGTRLTVT.